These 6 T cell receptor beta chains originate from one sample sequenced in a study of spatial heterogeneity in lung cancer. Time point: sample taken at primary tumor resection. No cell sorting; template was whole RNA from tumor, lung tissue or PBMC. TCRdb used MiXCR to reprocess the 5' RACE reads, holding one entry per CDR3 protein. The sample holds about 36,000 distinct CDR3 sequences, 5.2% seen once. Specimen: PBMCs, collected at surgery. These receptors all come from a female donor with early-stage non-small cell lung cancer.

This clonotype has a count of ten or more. The CDR3 loop reads CASRQSQNEKLFF. In DNA form, the CDR3 reads TGTGCCAGCAGGCAGAGCCAGAATGAAAAACTGTTTTTT. The V and J genes are TRBV11-2 and TRBJ1-4; D unresolved. The CDR3 runs to 13 residues. The germline V gene encodes CDR1 SGHAT and CDR2 FQNNGV. V was pared by 6 bases and J by 5 bases, with 10 bases between.

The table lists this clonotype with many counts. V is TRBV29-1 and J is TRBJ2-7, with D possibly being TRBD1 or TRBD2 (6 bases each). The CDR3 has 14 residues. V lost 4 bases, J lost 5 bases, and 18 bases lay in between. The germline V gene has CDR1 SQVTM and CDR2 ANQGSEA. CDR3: CSVAGQGRIHEQYF. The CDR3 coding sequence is TGCAGCGTTGCTGGCCAGGGGAGGATCCACGAGCAGTACTTC.

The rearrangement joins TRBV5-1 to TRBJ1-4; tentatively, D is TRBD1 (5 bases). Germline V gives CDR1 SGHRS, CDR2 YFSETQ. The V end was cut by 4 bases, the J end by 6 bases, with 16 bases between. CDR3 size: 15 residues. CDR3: CASSRGTADYEKLFF. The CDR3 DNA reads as TGCGCCAGCAGCCGGGGGACCGCCGATTATGAAAAACTGTTTTTT.

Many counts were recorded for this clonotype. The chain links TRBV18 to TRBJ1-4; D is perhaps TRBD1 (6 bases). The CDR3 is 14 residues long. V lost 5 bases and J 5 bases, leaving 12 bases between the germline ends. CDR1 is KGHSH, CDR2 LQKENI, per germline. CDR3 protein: CASSEDRQNEKLFF. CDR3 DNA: TGTGCCAGCTCAGAGGACAGACAGAATGAAAAACTGTTTTTT.

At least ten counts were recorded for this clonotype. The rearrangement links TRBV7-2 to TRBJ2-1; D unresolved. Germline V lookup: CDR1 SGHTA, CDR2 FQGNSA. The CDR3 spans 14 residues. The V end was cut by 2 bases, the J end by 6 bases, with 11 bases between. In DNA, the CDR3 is TGTGCCAGCAGCTTAACCGTCTCCGGCAATGAGCAGTTCTTC. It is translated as CASSLTVSGNEQFF.

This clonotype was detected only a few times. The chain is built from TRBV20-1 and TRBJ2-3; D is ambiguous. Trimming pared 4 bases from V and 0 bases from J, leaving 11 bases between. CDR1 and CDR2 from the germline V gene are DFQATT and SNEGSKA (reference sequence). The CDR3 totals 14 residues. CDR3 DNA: TGCAGTGCTATTGCCCTGCCCAGCACAGATACGCAGTATTTT. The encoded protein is CSAIALPSTDTQYF.